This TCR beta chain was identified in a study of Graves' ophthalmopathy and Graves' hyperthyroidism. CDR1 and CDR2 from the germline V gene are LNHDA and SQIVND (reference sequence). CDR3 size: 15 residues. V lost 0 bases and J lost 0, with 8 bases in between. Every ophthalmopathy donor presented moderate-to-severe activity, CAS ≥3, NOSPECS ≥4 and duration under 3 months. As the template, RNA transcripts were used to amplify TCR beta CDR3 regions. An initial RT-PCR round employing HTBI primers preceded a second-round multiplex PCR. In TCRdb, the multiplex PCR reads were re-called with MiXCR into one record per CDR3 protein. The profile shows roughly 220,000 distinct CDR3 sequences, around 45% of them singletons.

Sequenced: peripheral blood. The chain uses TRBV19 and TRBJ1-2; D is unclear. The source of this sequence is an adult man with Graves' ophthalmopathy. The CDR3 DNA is TGTGCCAGTAGTATAGAAACGAATCCTAACTATGGCTACACCTTC. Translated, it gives CASSIETNPNYGYTF.